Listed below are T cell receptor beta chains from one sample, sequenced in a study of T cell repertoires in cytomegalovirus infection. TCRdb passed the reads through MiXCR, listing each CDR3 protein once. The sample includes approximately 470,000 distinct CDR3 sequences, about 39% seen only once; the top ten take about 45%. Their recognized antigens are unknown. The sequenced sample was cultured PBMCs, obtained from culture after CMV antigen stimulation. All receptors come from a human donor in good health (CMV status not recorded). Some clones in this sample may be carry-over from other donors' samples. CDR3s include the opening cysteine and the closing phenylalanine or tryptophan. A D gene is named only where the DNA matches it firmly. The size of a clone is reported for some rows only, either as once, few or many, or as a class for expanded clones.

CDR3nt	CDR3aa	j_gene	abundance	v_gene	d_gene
TGTGCCAGCAGCTCCAACCGGGACAGGGTGTACTTC	CASSSNRDRVYF	TRBJ2-7	.	TRBV7-6	TRBD1
TGTGCCAGCAGCCCCGACGGATATAGCAATGAGCAGTTCTTC	CASSPDGYSNEQFF	TRBJ2-1	.	TRBV7-6	.
TGCGCCAGCAGCGTTGAGGCGGGGGGCGAACAGCCCCAGCATTTT	CASSVEAGGEQPQHF	TRBJ1-5	.	TRBV5-1	.
TGTGCCAGCAGCTCCAACCCCCTGGGGCAAGGAACCGGGGAGCTGTTTTTT	CASSSNPLGQGTGELFF	TRBJ2-2	.	TRBV7-6	.
TGTGCCAGCAGCTCGGGACTTTTAGAGACCCAGTACTTC	CASSSGLLETQYF	TRBJ2-5	many	TRBV7-7	.
TGTGCCAGCAGTTTATATGCGGAGGCCCACGTGTTCACCTTC	CASSLYAEAHVFTF	TRBJ1-2	.	TRBV28	.
TGTGCCAGCTCGGGACGGAGAATCGGGGAGCTGTTTTTT	CASSGRRIGELFF	TRBJ2-2	.	TRBV28	.
TGTGCCAGCAGCTTAGCCGGGGCGGGAGGGCCGCTAGAGCAGTACTTC	CASSLAGAGGPLEQYF	TRBJ2-7	.	TRBV7-2	TRBD2
TGTGCCAGTATACAACCCGAGACAGGGGGGCATGGCTACACCTTC	CASIQPETGGHGYTF	TRBJ1-2	.	TRBV6-6	TRBD1
TGTGCCAGCACCCTTGGCCCTTCGTACGAGCAGTACTTC	CASTLGPSYEQYF	TRBJ2-7	once	TRBV6-5	.
TGTGCCAGCAGCCCGGGACGGATCCCCTCAACTGAGCAGTTCTTC	CASSPGRIPSTEQFF	TRBJ2-1	few	TRBV7-9	.
TGTGCCAGCAGCTTAGCAGCCGACGGAGAGACCCAGTACTTC	CASSLAADGETQYF	TRBJ2-5	.	TRBV7-6	.
TGTGCCAGCAGTTTTGTGTTCGACGAGCAGTACTTC	CASSFVFDEQYF	TRBJ2-7	.	TRBV12-3/TRBV12-4	.
TGTGCCAGCAGCACCGACAGGGAAACAGATACGCAGTATTTT	CASSTDRETDTQYF	TRBJ2-3	few	TRBV7-8	TRBD1
TGCGCCAGCAGCCAAACCGGGACTGAATATGAAAAACTGTTTTTT	CASSQTGTEYEKLFF	TRBJ1-4	few	TRBV4-1	.
TGCAGTGCTTCCGGACAGGGAGTAACCTACGAGCAGTACTTC	CSASGQGVTYEQYF	TRBJ2-7	.	TRBV20-1	TRBD1
TGTGCCAGCAGTTTATGGGGACAGGGATGGAGGGAGCTGTTTTTT	CASSLWGQGWRELFF	TRBJ2-2	once	TRBV27	TRBD1
TGTGCCAGCAGCTTTTGGGCAGGGAGGACCAATGAGCAGTTCTTC	CASSFWAGRTNEQFF	TRBJ2-1	few	TRBV7-2	.
TGTCTCGGGCAAATTGACGGAAACACCATATATTTT	CLGQIDGNTIYF	TRBJ1-3	.	TRBV30	.
TGTGCCAGCAGCCCTAGGACCCCGGGTAGGGAGGTCATCGGGGAGCTGTTTTTT	CASSPRTPGREVIGELFF	TRBJ2-2	few	TRBV7-8	.
TGTGCCAGCAGCTTAGGGGGGGGGACAGGACACTACGAGCAGTACTTC	CASSLGGGTGHYEQYF	TRBJ2-7	.	TRBV7-2	.
TGTGCCAGCAGGCCGACAGGGGCCCATGGCTACACCTTC	CASRPTGAHGYTF	TRBJ1-2	few	TRBV6-1	TRBD1
TGTGCCAGCAGCTTAGGCAGGGGGCTGGAGACCCAGTACTTC	CASSLGRGLETQYF	TRBJ2-5	.	TRBV7-2	TRBD1
TGTGCCAGCAGATCAGGGGGCCGAAAAAACATTCAGTACTTC	CASRSGGRKNIQYF	TRBJ2-4	.	TRBV6-6	TRBD1
TGTGCCAGCAGTCTAGACACAGGGGGTGGAAACACCATATATTTT	CASSLDTGGGNTIYF	TRBJ1-3	.	TRBV6-5	TRBD1
TGTGCCAGCAGTTTAGAACTTTCGAACACCGGGGAGCTGTTTTTT	CASSLELSNTGELFF	TRBJ2-2	few	TRBV28	.
TGTGCCAGCAGCGTAGGACAGGGGAACTATGGCTACACCTTC	CASSVGQGNYGYTF	TRBJ1-2	many	TRBV7-2	TRBD1
TGCGCCAGCAGCCAACAGCGGGGATACAATGAGCAGTTCTTC	CASSQQRGYNEQFF	TRBJ2-1	once	TRBV4-3	TRBD2
TGTGCCAGCAGCTTCGCGACAGGGGAAGGCGAGACCCAGTACTTC	CASSFATGEGETQYF	TRBJ2-5	.	TRBV7-9	TRBD1
TGTGCCAGCAGCTTAGGGGGTAGAATCTACGAGCAGTACTTC	CASSLGGRIYEQYF	TRBJ2-7	few	TRBV7-2	.
TGTGCCAGCAGCTTAGGGCAGGGGGCGTATACTGAGCAGTTCTTC	CASSLGQGAYTEQFF	TRBJ2-1	many	TRBV11-2	TRBD1